These T cell receptor beta chains were read from a single sample in a study of cytomegalovirus exposure and HLA in healthy donors. Generated by immunoSEQ multiplex PCR, the TCRdb table keeps only in-frame clones and is missing some. Among some 160,000 clones listed, roughly 9.4% were seen once. The sequenced sample consisted of PBMCs. The receptors derive from a male donor in good health and CMV-seronegative. Both conserved end residues are part of each CDR3. A D gene is named only where the DNA matches it firmly. Some rows have no size entry. The others give once, few or many, or a class for an expanded clone.

d_gene	j_gene	v_gene	abundance	CDR3nt	CDR3aa
.	TRBJ1-1	TRBV4-3	few	TGCGCCAGCAGCCAAGATAAAGGAGAAACTGAAGCTTTCTTT	CASSQDKGETEAFF
.	TRBJ2-3	TRBV5-1	few	TGCGCCAGCAGCTTTGAGGGGACTAGCACAGATACGCAGTATTTT	CASSFEGTSTDTQYF
.	TRBJ2-3	TRBV14	.	TGTGCCAGCAGCCAAGACATGCGGGGGACAATCGCGCAGTATTTT	CASSQDMRGTIAQYF
.	TRBJ2-7	TRBV6-6	.	TGTGCCAGCTCGGGATCCCTCGGCGGCTCCTACGAGCAGTACTTC	CASSGSLGGSYEQYF
TRBD1	TRBJ2-7	TRBV28	.	TGTGCCAGCAGACCCCATGGACAGGGCTACGAGCAGTACTTC	CASRPHGQGYEQYF
.	TRBJ1-1	TRBV7-8	few	TGTGCCAGCAGCTTAGAGGCAGGCTACACTGAAGCTTTCTTT	CASSLEAGYTEAFF
.	TRBJ1-1	TRBV4-1	.	TGCGCCAGCAGCCAAGATGGGGGAGGGACTGAAGCTTTCTTT	CASSQDGGGTEAFF
.	TRBJ1-5	TRBV6-5	few	TGTGCCAGCAGGACAGGATTCAATCAGCCCCAGCATTTT	CASRTGFNQPQHF
TRBD1	TRBJ1-2	TRBV6-1	.	TGTGCCAGCAGTACCACGACAGGGGTGAACTATGGCTACACCTTC	CASSTTTGVNYGYTF
.	TRBJ2-3	TRBV30	.	TGTGCCTGGGGCAGGACTGGAGATACGCAGTATTTT	CAWGRTGDTQYF
.	TRBJ2-1	TRBV5-1	few	TGCGCCAGCAGCCGAAGCGACTATGAGCAGTTCTTC	CASSRSDYEQFF
.	TRBJ2-1	TRBV7-9	few	TGTGCCAGCAGATACCCCCAGGGGGGACCCAGATGGGATGAGCAGTTCTTC	CASRYPQGGPRWDEQFF
.	TRBJ1-1	TRBV6-5	.	TGTGCCAGCAGTTGGGAGGGGTTGGATTGGACTGAAGCTTTCTTT	CASSWEGLDWTEAFF
.	TRBJ1-2	TRBV14	.	TGTGCCAGCAGCCAAGATTGGGCAGGGGTCGGCTACACCTTC	CASSQDWAGVGYTF
.	TRBJ1-1	TRBV27	few	TGTGCCAGCTTCACAGGGAGAAACACTGAAGCTTTCTTT	CASFTGRNTEAFF
TRBD1	TRBJ1-1	TRBV10-3	few	TGTGCCATCACCCCGGGACAGGGCGGCTTGTACACTGAAGCTTTCTTT	CAITPGQGGLYTEAFF
TRBD2	TRBJ2-3	TRBV11-2	.	TGTGCCAGCAGCTTAGATGATGTGGTTTGGGCGGGAGACACAGATACGCAGTATTTT	CASSLDDVVWAGDTDTQYF
.	TRBJ2-1	TRBV7-3	.	TGTGCCAGCAGCTTAAACAGGGAAAATGAGCAGTTCTTC	CASSLNRENEQFF
TRBD1	TRBJ1-5	TRBV5-5	.	TGTGCCAGCGGCACAGGGGGCGATCAGCCCCAGCATTTT	CASGTGGDQPQHF
.	TRBJ1-1	TRBV11-2	.	TGTGCCAGCAGAATGGGCATGAACACTGAAGCTTTCTTT	CASRMGMNTEAFF
.	TRBJ1-5	TRBV7-2	.	TGTGCCAGCAGCTTAGATGTACATAATCAGCCCCAGCATTTT	CASSLDVHNQPQHF
TRBD2	TRBJ2-5	TRBV4-2	.	TGTGCCAGCAGCCAAACCCAGCGGGGGGCGGGGGAGACCCAGTACTTC	CASSQTQRGAGETQYF
TRBD1	TRBJ2-1	TRBV9	.	TGTGCCAGCAGCCCTCAGGGACAGGGGTACAATGAGCAGTTCTTC	CASSPQGQGYNEQFF
.	TRBJ1-2	TRBV4-1	few	TGCGCCAGCAGCCAAGACTCTGCGGGGGACTATGGCTACACCTTC	CASSQDSAGDYGYTF
TRBD1	TRBJ2-7	TRBV18	.	TGTGCCAGCTCACCGGGGATAACAGGGGCGGACGAGCAGTACTTC	CASSPGITGADEQYF
TRBD1	TRBJ1-2	TRBV4-3	few	TGCGCCAGCAGCCAAGATTCAGGGGGCTATGGCTGCACCTTC	CASSQDSGGYGCTF
.	TRBJ2-5	TRBV4-3	few	TGCGCCAGCAGCCAAGATAGCAGGGGCAGGCCCCAGTACTTC	CASSQDSRGRPQYF
TRBD2	TRBJ2-5	TRBV5-6	few	TGTGCCAGCAGCTTGGGGGGACTAGCGGGGGCTCAAGAGACCCAGTACTTC	CASSLGGLAGAQETQYF
.	TRBJ1-2	TRBV4-3	few	TGCGCCAGCAGCCAAGGGACAGCCCAAACTTCTAACTATGGCTACACCTTC	CASSQGTAQTSNYGYTF
TRBD2	TRBJ2-1	TRBV9	few	TGTGCCAGCAGCCCCTCGGGGGGGGACTACAATGAGCAGTTCTTC	CASSPSGGDYNEQFF
TRBD1	TRBJ1-2	TRBV4-1	.	TGCGCCAGCAGCCAAGAGACAGGGGGCTACTATGGCTACACCTTC	CASSQETGGYYGYTF
TRBD1	TRBJ1-5	TRBV19	.	TGTGCCACCTCCGCAGGGGGCCGTAGTCAGCCCCAGCATTTT	CATSAGGRSQPQHF
TRBD1	TRBJ1-2	TRBV7-2	.	TGTGCCAGCAGCCTAAACAGGGGTGGCTACACCTTC	CASSLNRGGYTF
.	TRBJ2-7	TRBV27	few	TGTGCCAGCAGTTTCCCCGGCTCCTACGAGCAGTACTTC	CASSFPGSYEQYF
TRBD1	TRBJ1-1	TRBV7-9	.	TGTGCCAGCAGCGAGGGACAGCTGAACACTGAAGCTTTCTTT	CASSEGQLNTEAFF
.	TRBJ2-7	TRBV28	.	TGTGCCAGCAGTTTGCCAGGGAGGGAGCAGTACTTC	CASSLPGREQYF
TRBD1	TRBJ1-2	TRBV9	.	TGTGCCAGCAGCGCGCAGGGGGCGTATGGCTACACCTTC	CASSAQGAYGYTF